This section outlines one T cell receptor (beta chain) sequence together with its context. This specimen comes from a study of blood T cell repertoires in COVID-19. Study summary: Spain, Italy and the United States supplied samples that represented acute and convalescent COVID-19. PBMCs, B-cell-depleted T cells, or T cells provided the cDNA or gDNA that made up the material.

Source study methods: Quantification of nucleated cells was approximated via reference gene primer amplification. Libraries were prepared by immunoSEQ multiplex PCR; TCRdb keeps only in-frame clonotypes and omits some of them. D and trimming were read from the DNA, whereas the V and J calls and clone size are those reported in that table. The profile shows tens of thousands of clones, approximately 82% of them singletons. The ends lost 4 bases at V and 3 bases at J; junction bases unmatched: 7. This CDR3 is built from 15 residues. Germline lookup yields CDR1 SGHRS and CDR2 YFSETQ. The specimen was peripheral blood. The sequence came from an elderly woman with acute or convalescent COVID-19. This chain joins TRBV5-1 and TRBJ1-2, with TRBD1 matching 9 bases. The CDR3 DNA follows: TGCGCCAGCAGCCCCGCTGACAGGGGGTACTATGGCTACACCTTC. It translates to CASSPADRGYYGYTF.